Detailed here is one T cell receptor beta chain. The antigen remains undetermined. The data stem from a study of CD8 T cells in ankylosing spondylitis. Study-wide results and caveats: In synovial fluid and blood from reactive arthritis, some motif variants were previously reported. A TCR beta motif of roughly 8 highly homologous variants seemed to mark ankylosing spondylitis blood.

MiXCR, applied by TCRdb to the 5' RACE reads, yields one record per CDR3 protein. The sample has some 130,000 distinct CDR3 sequences, over 15% seen once. Sequencing was carried out using blood, either unsorted or a sorted T cell fraction (not recorded which). This sequence was found in a male donor with ankylosing spondylitis.

The CDR3 DNA is TGTGCCAGCAGCTTATGGCCTAGCGGCCCCGTCTCCTACAATGAGCAGTTCTTC. This gives the protein CASSLWPSGPVSYNEQFF. The chain links TRBV11-2 to TRBJ2-1; the match to TRBD2 covers 7 bases. The CDR3 spans 18 residues. V shed 2 bases, J shed 0 bases, and the junction held 10 bases outside the gene matches. Germline values: CDR1 SGHAT, CDR2 FQNNGV.